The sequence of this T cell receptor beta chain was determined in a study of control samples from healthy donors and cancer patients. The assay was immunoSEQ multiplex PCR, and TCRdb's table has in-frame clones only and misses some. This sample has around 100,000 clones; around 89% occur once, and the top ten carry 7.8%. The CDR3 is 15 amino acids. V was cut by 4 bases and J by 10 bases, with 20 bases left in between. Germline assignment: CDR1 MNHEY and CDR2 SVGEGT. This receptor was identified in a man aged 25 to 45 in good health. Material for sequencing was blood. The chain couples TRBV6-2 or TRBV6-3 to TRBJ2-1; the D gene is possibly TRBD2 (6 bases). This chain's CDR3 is CASSLSGQGRGEQFF. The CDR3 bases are TGTGCCAGCAGTTTATCGGGGCAGGGCCGGGGGGAGCAGTTCTTC.